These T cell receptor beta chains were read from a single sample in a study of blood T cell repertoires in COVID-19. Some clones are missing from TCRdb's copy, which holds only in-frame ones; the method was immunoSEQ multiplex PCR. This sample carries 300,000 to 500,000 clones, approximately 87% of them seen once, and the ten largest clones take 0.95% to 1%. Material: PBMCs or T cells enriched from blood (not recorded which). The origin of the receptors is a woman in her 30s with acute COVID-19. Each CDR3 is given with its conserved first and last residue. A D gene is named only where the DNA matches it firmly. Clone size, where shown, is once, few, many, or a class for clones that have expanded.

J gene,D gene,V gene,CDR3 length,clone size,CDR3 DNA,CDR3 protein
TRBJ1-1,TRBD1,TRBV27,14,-,TGTGCCAGCAGTCTCAGACCAGACAGGGGGCGAGCTTTCTTT,CASSLRPDRGRAFF
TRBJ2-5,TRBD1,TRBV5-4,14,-,TGTGCCAGCAGCTTGCAGGGGGTTGGAGAGACCCAGTACTTC,CASSLQGVGETQYF
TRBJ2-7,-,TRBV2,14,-,TGTGCCAGCAGTGAACAGGGTGCTTCCTACGAGCAGTACTTC,CASSEQGASYEQYF
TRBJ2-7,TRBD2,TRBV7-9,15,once,TGTGCCAGCAGCTTAGCCCTAGCGGGTCTCTACGAGCAGTACTTC,CASSLALAGLYEQYF
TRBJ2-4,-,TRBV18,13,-,TGTGCCAGCTCACCAGTCTTGGCAGGGCCCAAGGACTTC,CASSPVLAGPKDF
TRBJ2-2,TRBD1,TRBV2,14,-,TGTGCCAGCAGGCAGGGGGCTTACACCGGGGAGCTGTTTTTT,CASRQGAYTGELFF
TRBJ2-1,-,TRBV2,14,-,TGTGCCACCCGGCGGGATAGCTCCTACAATGAGCAGTTCTTC,CATRRDSSYNEQFF
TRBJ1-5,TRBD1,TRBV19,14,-,TGTGCCAGTAGTTACAGGGGAGAGGATCAGCCCCAGCATTTT,CASSYRGEDQPQHF
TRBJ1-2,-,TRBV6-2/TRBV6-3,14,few,TGTGCCAGCAGTGCGACCCCGGGGATCTATGGCTACACCTTC,CASSATPGIYGYTF
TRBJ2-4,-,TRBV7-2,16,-,TGTGCCAGCAGCTTAGCGGGCAGCGGCGGTCGGAGCATTCAGTACTTC,CASSLAGSGGRSIQYF
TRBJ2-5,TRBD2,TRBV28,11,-,TGTGCCACCACTAGCGTCGAGACCCAGTACTTC,CATTSVETQYF
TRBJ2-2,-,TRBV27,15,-,TGTGCCAGCAGTTTAAAAGTCGGGTGGACCGGGGAGCTGTTTTTT,CASSLKVGWTGELFF
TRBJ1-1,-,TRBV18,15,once,TGTGCCAGCTCACCATCGACGGACATGAACACTGAAGCTTTCTTT,CASSPSTDMNTEAFF
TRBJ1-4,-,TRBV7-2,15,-,TGTGCCAGCAGCTTACGTGGGGCGAGTGGGGAAAAACTGTTTTTT,CASSLRGASGEKLFF
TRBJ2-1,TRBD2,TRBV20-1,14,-,TGCAGTGCTAGTTTAGGGACTAGCGGCGATGAGCAGTTCTTC,CSASLGTSGDEQFF
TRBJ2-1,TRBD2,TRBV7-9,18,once,TGTGCCAGCAGCTCCCTCCGGGGTTCCACTTTTAGCGGGAATGAGCAGTTCTTC,CASSSLRGSTFSGNEQFF
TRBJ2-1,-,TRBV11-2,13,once,TGTGCCAGCAGCTTTCTATTCCTCAATGAGCAGTTCTTC,CASSFLFLNEQFF
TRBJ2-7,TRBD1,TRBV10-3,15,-,TGTGCCATCCGAAGTCCGGGACAGGTCGCCTACGAGCAGTACTTC,CAIRSPGQVAYEQYF
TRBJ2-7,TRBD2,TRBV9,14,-,TGTGCCAGCAGCGTGGGACTAGCGGCGTACGAGCAGTACTTC,CASSVGLAAYEQYF
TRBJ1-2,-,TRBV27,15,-,TGTGCCAGCAGTCCTACAGGGCCCTCCTTCTATGGCTACACCTTC,CASSPTGPSFYGYTF
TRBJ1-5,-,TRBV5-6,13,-,TGTGCCAGCAGCTTGCACCGCTACCAGCCCCAGCATTTT,CASSLHRYQPQHF
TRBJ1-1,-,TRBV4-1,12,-,TGCGCCAGCAGCTCTCAGGCGGGGGAAGCTTTCTTT,CASSSQAGEAFF
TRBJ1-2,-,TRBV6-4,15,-,TGTGCCAGCAGTGACCCCATGTTGGGCAGTTATGGCTACACCTTC,CASSDPMLGSYGYTF
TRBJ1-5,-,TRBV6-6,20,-,TGTGCCAGCAGCCCCCCCCGGTCGGGGGGCCGGACGTATAGCAATCAGCCCCAGCATTTT,CASSPPRSGGRTYSNQPQHF
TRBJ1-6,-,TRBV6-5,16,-,TGTGCCAGCAGTTACTGGGTCGGGTCCTATAATTCACCCCTCCACTTT,CASSYWVGSYNSPLHF
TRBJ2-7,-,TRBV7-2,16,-,TGTGCCAGCAGCTTAGTAGTTAGAGGCAGGGTGGGGGAGCAGTACTTC,CASSLVVRGRVGEQYF
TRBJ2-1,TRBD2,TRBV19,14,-,TGTGCCAGTAGGAGGACTAGCGCGCGATGGCCGCAGTTCTTC,CASRRTSARWPQFF
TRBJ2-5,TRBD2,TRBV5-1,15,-,TGCGCCAGCAGCCCCGGACTAGCGGGGGCAGAGACCCAGTACTTC,CASSPGLAGAETQYF
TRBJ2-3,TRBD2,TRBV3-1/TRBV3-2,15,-,TGTGCCAGCAGCCAGCCTAGCGGGGGCACAGATACGCAGTATTTT,CASSQPSGGTDTQYF
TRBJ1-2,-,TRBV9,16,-,TGTGCCAGCAGCGTAGATAAGTCCCAGAGGAACTATGGCTACACCTTC,CASSVDKSQRNYGYTF
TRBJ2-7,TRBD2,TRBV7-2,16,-,TGTGCCAGCAGCTGGCTAGGGGGGACTAGCTCCTACGAGCAGTACTTC,CASSWLGGTSSYEQYF
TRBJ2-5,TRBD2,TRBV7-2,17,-,TGTGCCAGCAGCCCCGGTGGGGGCGGGGGGGTTGCAGAGACCCAGTACTTC,CASSPGGGGGVAETQYF
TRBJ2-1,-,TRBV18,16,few,TGTGCCAGCTCACCCTTCTCCCGGGGGTTTGACAATGAGCAGTTCTTC,CASSPFSRGFDNEQFF
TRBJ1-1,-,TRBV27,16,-,TGTGCCAGCAGTTTTCGGGAACAGGGCTCGAACACTGAAGCTTTCTTT,CASSFREQGSNTEAFF
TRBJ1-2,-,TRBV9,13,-,TGTGCCAGCAGCGTAGATACAGGTCGAGGCTACACCTTC,CASSVDTGRGYTF
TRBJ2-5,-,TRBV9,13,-,TGTGCCAGCAGCGTCGCTCCCGGGGAAACCCAGTACTTC,CASSVAPGETQYF
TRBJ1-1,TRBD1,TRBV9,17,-,TGTGCCAGCAGCGTAGGACCAACAGGGGGCAAGGACACTGAAGCTTTCTTT,CASSVGPTGGKDTEAFF
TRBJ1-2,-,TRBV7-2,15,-,TGTGCCAGCAGCTTAGCGCAAGCAACAGGGATTAGTGACACCTTC,CASSLAQATGISDTF
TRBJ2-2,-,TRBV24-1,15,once,TGTGCCACCAGTGATTTGACGGACATTGCCGGGGAGCTGTTTTTT,CATSDLTDIAGELFF
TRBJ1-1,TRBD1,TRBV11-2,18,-,TGTGCCAGCAGCCAGGTGCCCCGGGACAGGGGGCGGGAGACTGAAGCTTTCTTT,CASSQVPRDRGRETEAFF
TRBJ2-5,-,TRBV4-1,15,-,TGCGCCAGCAGCCAAGCCCAGAGGGACCAAGAGACCCAGTACTTC,CASSQAQRDQETQYF
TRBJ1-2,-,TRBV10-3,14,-,TGTGCCATCAGTGAGTCGGGAGGGGTTTATGGCTACACCTTC,CAISESGGVYGYTF
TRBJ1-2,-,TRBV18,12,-,TGTGCCAGCTCAGGAGGGAACTATGGCTACACCTTC,CASSGGNYGYTF
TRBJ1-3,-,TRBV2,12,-,TGTGCCAGCAGTGCAGGGGGAAACACCATATATTTT,CASSAGGNTIYF
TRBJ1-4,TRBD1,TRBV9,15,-,TGTGCCAGCAGCGCGACAGGGTGGACTAATGAAAAACTGTTTTTT,CASSATGWTNEKLFF
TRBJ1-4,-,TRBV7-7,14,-,TGTGCCAGCAGTCCCGGGACAAGTGCGGGAAAACTGTTTTTT,CASSPGTSAGKLFF
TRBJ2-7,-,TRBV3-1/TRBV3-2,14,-,TGTGCCAGCAGCCAAAGCCCCGGGTCCTACGAGCAGTACTTC,CASSQSPGSYEQYF
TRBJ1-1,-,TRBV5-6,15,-,TGTGCCAGCAGCGGGGGGGCCGGCTTGAACACTGAAGCTTTCTTT,CASSGGAGLNTEAFF
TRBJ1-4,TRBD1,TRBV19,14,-,TGTGCCAGTAGCCCCACAGGGGGCAGTGAAAAACTGTTTTTT,CASSPTGGSEKLFF
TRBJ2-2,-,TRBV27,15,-,TGTGCCAGCAGGGGGAGGGGGACGAACACCGGGGAGCTGTTTTTT,CASRGRGTNTGELFF
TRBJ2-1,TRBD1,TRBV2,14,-,TGTGCCAGCATTAATAACAGGGGAACCAATGAGCAGTTCTTC,CASINNRGTNEQFF
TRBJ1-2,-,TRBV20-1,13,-,TGCAGTGCTAGTTCTATCGGGGATGGTGGCTACACCTTC,CSASSIGDGGYTF
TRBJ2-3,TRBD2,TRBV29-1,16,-,TGCAGCGTAGCCGGGACTAGCGGACGTAGCACAGATACGCAGTATTTT,CSVAGTSGRSTDTQYF
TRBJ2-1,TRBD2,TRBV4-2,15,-,TGTGCCAGCAGCCAACGTCCCGGGGGGGGTGATGAGCAGTTCTTC,CASSQRPGGGDEQFF
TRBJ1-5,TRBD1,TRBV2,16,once,TGTGCCAGCAGTGAAGATTTGGGACAGGGAGGCCAGCCCCAGCATTTT,CASSEDLGQGGQPQHF
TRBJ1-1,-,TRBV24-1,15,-,TGTGCCACCAGTGATTCGGCGGCCCCAGTGACTGAAGCTTTCTTT,CATSDSAAPVTEAFF
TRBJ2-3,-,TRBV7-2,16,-,TGTGCCAGCAGCTCCCGAAGGACGGAGGTTGTGTATACGCAGTATTTT,CASSSRRTEVVYTQYF
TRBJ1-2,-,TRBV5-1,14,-,TGCGCCAGCAGCGAATACAGGTGGTCCTATGGCTACACCTTC,CASSEYRWSYGYTF
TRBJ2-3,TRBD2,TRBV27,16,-,TGTGCCAGCAGCCGCAGACTAGCGGGGGGGACAGATACGCAGTATTTT,CASSRRLAGGTDTQYF
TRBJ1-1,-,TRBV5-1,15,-,TGCGCCAGCAGCTCCCTTGGCAGGGCGGACACTGAAGCTTTCTTT,CASSSLGRADTEAFF